The present entry profiles one TCR beta chain with its context. RNA transcripts provided the source from which TCR beta CDR3 regions were amplified. The HTBI primer set was used in a first-round RT-PCR of the TCR CDR3. TCRdb analysed the multiplex PCR reads with MiXCR anew, one entry per CDR3 protein. This repertoire shows around 720,000 distinct CDR3 sequences, around 40% found once; its top ten account for around 32%. The data stem from a study of T cells in Graves' hyperthyroidism and ophthalmopathy. The germline V gene encodes CDR1 KGHDR and CDR2 SFDVKD. Trimming took 7 bases from V and 6 from J, leaving 13 bases between them. There are 13 residues in the CDR3.

J is TRBJ2-3 and V is TRBV24-1; no clear D gene. The sample consisted of blood. The source of this sequence is a woman in her thirties or forties with Graves' hyperthyroidism. CDR3 nucleotide sequence: TGTGCCACCAGCCGGCATACTACGGATACGCAGTATTTT. Protein product: CATSRHTTDTQYF.